The following is a TCR beta chain sequence with its context. The table came from immunoSEQ multiplex PCR; TCRdb's copy has only in-frame clones and leaves some out. Of under 2,500 clones in the sample, about nine tenths were seen once. This entry belongs to a study of tumor T cells in aggressive B-cell lymphoma. The junction had 10 bases not matched to a gene; V was cut back by 0 bases and J by 14 bases. The germline V gene has CDR1 LGHNA and CDR2 YSLEER. The CDR3 is 14 residues long. The rearrangement links TRBV4-3 to TRBJ2-1; 7 nucleotides agree with TRBD2. The clonotype comes from an adult with diffuse large B cell lymphoma. The sample consisted of tumor tissue. The CDR3 coding sequence is TGCGCCAGCAGCCAAGATCGGGCTAGCGGTTCTAAGTTCTTC. Encoded protein: CASSQDRASGSKFF.